What follows is one T cell receptor (beta chain) and its context. Profiling relied on immunoSEQ multiplex PCR, and the TCRdb table lists in-frame clones only, not all of them. The sample carries approximately 46,000 clones, 75% to 85% recorded once. Germline CDR1 is SGHRS and CDR2 is YFSETQ. V was pared by 4 bases and J by 8 bases, with 15 bases between. This CDR3 has 14 residues. The sample comes from a study of memory CD4+ T cells and cytomegalovirus serostatus. Single viable CD3+CD4+CD8-CD45RO+ cells were sorted as the memory CD4+ T cells. Input material: memory CD4+ T cells from blood. The TCR was taken from an adult in good health and CMV-seronegative. The J gene is TRBJ1-4, the V gene TRBV5-1; D is undetermined. This chain's CDR3 is CASSLMNSREKLFF. For the CDR3, the DNA is TGCGCCAGCAGCCTGATGAACAGTCGAGAAAAACTGTTTTTT.